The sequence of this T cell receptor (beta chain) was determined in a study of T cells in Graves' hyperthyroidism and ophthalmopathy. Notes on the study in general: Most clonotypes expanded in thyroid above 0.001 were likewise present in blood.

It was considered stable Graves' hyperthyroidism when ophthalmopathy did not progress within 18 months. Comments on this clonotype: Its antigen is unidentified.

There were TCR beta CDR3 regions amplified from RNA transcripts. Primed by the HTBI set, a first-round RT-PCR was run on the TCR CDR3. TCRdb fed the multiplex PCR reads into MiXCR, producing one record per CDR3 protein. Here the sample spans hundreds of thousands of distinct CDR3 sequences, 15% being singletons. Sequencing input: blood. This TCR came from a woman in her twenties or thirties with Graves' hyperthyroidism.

The CDR3 sequence: CSARGNIPGELFF. The CDR3 DNA reads as TGCAGTGCTAGGGGGAACATTCCCGGGGAGCTGTTTTTT. The chain has TRBV20-1 and TRBJ2-2; D unresolved. The CDR3 totals 13 residues. V lost 3 bases, J lost 6 bases, and 11 bases lay in between. Germline V gene lookup returns CDR1 DFQATT and CDR2 SNEGSKA (reference sequence).